This T cell receptor (beta chain) stems from a study of radiation and T cells in renal cell carcinoma. Across the whole study: Nephrectomy followed 15 Gy stereotactic body radiation by 4 weeks.

Of note for this clone: Its antigen is unknown.

Trimming stripped 0 bases from V and 4 bases from J, with 4 bases between. The germline CDR1 and CDR2 sequences are SGHRS and YFSETQ. The CDR3 spans 12 residues. Specified time point: baseline pretreatment blood. The treatment here: 15 Gy SBRT to primary tumor, nephrectomy 4 weeks later. The tumor was a clear cell renal cell carcinoma. The method was immunoSEQ multiplex PCR; TCRdb's version includes in-frame clones alone and lacks a portion of them. The table lists 120,000 to 150,000 clones, roughly 83% of them singletons. Study results and limitations: Baseline intratumoral clonotype presence is unknown without pretreatment biopsies.

This sequence originates from a woman aged 50 to 60 with renal cell carcinoma. V gene TRBV5-1 combines with J gene TRBJ1-1; D is uncertain. Sequencing used blood, obtained from a patient whose treatment included radiotherapy and nephrectomy. CDR3 sequence: CASSLVPTEAFF. For the CDR3, the DNA is TGCGCCAGCAGCTTGGTCCCCACTGAAGCTTTCTTT.